These 9 T cell receptor beta chains were all obtained from the same sample, sequenced in a study of cytomegalovirus exposure and HLA in healthy donors. 13 Jbeta primers and 60 Vbeta primers were used for the PCR. The protocol was immunoSEQ multiplex PCR, while the TCRdb copy is restricted to in-frame clones and leaves out a portion. The profile shows fewer than 110,000 clones, roughly 82% of them singletons. Sequencing was carried out using PBMCs. The origin of the receptors is a man aged 45-65 years in good health and CMV-seronegative.

V gene TRBV5-1 combines with J gene TRBJ2-2, with 9 nucleotides matching TRBD2. J was trimmed by 5 bases and V by 2 bases; bases with no gene match: 1. The CDR3 loop spans 14 amino acids. Germline V gene data show CDR1 as SGHRS and CDR2 as YFSETQ. Here the CDR3 DNA reads TGCGCCAGCAGCTTCCTAGCGGGAACCGGGGAGCTGTTTTTT. It codes for CASSFLAGTGELFF.

Concerning this clone: Sequence at one end of the junction differs from germline and may be a read error. V usage is TRBV18 and J usage is TRBJ1-2; 10 positions agree with TRBD1. CDR3 length: 13 residues. Germline-derived CDR1 and CDR2 are KGHSH and LQKENI. CDR3 sequence (DNA): TGTGCCAGCTCACCAGACAGGGGGCCCCTTGTTGCCTTC. Translation: CASSPDRGPLVAF.

The V gene is TRBV7-9, the J gene TRBJ2-6; 8 positions match TRBD2. The V and J ends lost 3 bases and 4 bases, in that order; junction bases with no gene match: 8. The CDR3 spans 17 residues. Germline V gene data show CDR1 as SEHNR and CDR2 as FQNEAQ (reference sequence). This CDR3 reads CASSFGLAGSGANVLTF. The CDR3 DNA follows: TGTGCCAGCAGCTTCGGTCTAGCGGGCTCCGGGGCCAACGTCCTGACTTTC.

The chain links TRBV7-2 to TRBJ2-3, with TRBD2 as a possible D gene (6 bases). CDR1 is SGHTA and CDR2 is FQGNSA in the germline V gene. V was clipped by 5 bases and J by 5 bases, with 20 bases between them. The CDR3 length is 16 residues. CDR3 sequence (DNA): TGTGCCAGCAGCCGACGAAGGCAGGGAGCGGGAGATACGCAGTATTTT. The encoded protein is CASSRRRQGAGDTQYF.

V gene TRBV2 combines with J gene TRBJ2-7; 8 nucleotides match TRBD1. This CDR3 has 13 residues. Germline lookup yields CDR1 SNHLY and CDR2 FYNNEI. V was clipped by 11 bases and J by 3 bases; unmatched bases: 9. CDR3 loop: CAGGQGQGYEQYF. CDR3 sequence (DNA): TGTGCCGGTGGACAGGGTCAAGGCTACGAGCAGTACTTC. Complete variable domain (other parts from reference TRBV2 and TRBJ2-7): EPEVTQTPSHQVTQMGQEVILRCVPISNHLYFYWYRQILGQKVEFLVSFYNNEISEKSEIFDDQFSVERPDGSNFTLKIRSTKLEDSAMYFCAGGQGQGYEQYFGPGTRLTVT.

This chain joins TRBV18 and TRBJ2-7; D is possibly TRBD1 (6 bases). Germline-derived CDR1 and CDR2 are KGHSH and LQKENI. Trimming left V 2 bases short and J 2 bases short, with 13 bases between. CDR3 length: 15 residues. In nucleotides, the CDR3 is TGTGCCAGCTCACCAGAAACAGGGTCCCCCTACGAGCAGTACTTC. Translating it yields CASSPETGSPYEQYF.

The CDR3 region is CASSLGGYGYTF. DNA for the CDR3: TGTGCCAGCAGCTTGGGAGGGTATGGCTACACCTTC. The chain recombines TRBV5-6 with TRBJ1-2; D call uncertain. The CDR3 is made up of 12 amino acids. Between the trimmed V and J ends, which lost 0 bases and 5 bases, there was a span of 5 bases. Germline V gene data show CDR1 as SGHDT and CDR2 as YYEEEE.

The chain employs TRBV6-5 and TRBJ2-3; 8 nucleotides match TRBD1. Germline CDR1 is MNHEY and CDR2 is SVGAGI. V dropped 6 bases and J dropped 2; count of bases not matched to a gene: 7. There are 15 residues in the CDR3. The CDR3 sequence is CASSRTGRPTDTQYF. In DNA, the CDR3 is TGTGCCAGCAGCAGGACAGGGCGTCCCACAGATACGCAGTATTTT.

This clone was detected only once. The chain recombines TRBV4-1 with TRBJ1-5; 8 positions match TRBD1. CDR1 is MGHRA, CDR2 YSYEKL, per germline. Trimming cost V 1 base and J 0 bases; bases outside gene matches: 5. The CDR3 is 17 amino acids. This chain's CDR3 is CASSQAGTGHSNQPQHF. CDR3 DNA sequence: TGCGCCAGCAGCCAAGCGGGGACAGGACATAGCAATCAGCCCCAGCATTTT.